Below are 28 T cell receptor beta chains sequenced from a single sample in a study of blood T cell repertoires in COVID-19. Some clones are missing from TCRdb's copy, which holds only in-frame ones; the method was immunoSEQ multiplex PCR. This table has over 100,000 clones, more than 85% appearing once. The sample was peripheral blood. Every receptor here comes from a man aged 18 to 29 with acute or convalescent COVID-19.

This chain links TRBV18 with TRBJ1-5; TRBD1 is a possible D gene (6 bases). The CDR3 totals 15 residues. Germline-derived CDR1 and CDR2 are KGHSH and LQKENI. Deletions cut 2 bases from V and 5 bases from J, with 13 bases between. This CDR3 is CASSPSWDIDQPQHF. CDR3 nucleotide sequence: TGTGCCAGCTCACCAAGTTGGGACATCGATCAGCCCCAGCATTTT.

The genes are TRBV19 and TRBJ1-5; 8 positions match TRBD1. The CDR3 loop spans 15 amino acids. Germline-derived CDR1 and CDR2 are LNHDA and SQIVND (reference sequence). Unmatched junction bases numbered 8, after V lost 5 bases and J lost 5 bases. The CDR3 loop reads CASSSPDRGHQPQHF. For the CDR3, the DNA is TGTGCCAGTAGTTCACCCGACAGGGGCCATCAGCCCCAGCATTTT.

This clone came up once. This rearrangement joins TRBV5-6 to TRBJ1-2; 8 nucleotides align to TRBD1. The CDR3 runs to 14 residues. V lost 5 bases, J lost 8 bases, and 11 bases stayed unmatched. Germline assignment: CDR1 SGHDT and CDR2 YYEEEE. CDR3 sequence: CASRYGQGIFGYTF. The DNA of the CDR3 is TGTGCCAGCAGATATGGACAGGGAATATTCGGCTACACCTTC.

This chain uses TRBV9 with TRBJ1-1, with a possible D match to TRBD1 (5 bases). CDR1 and CDR2 from the germline V gene are SGDLS and YYNGEE. V dropped 3 bases and J dropped 0 bases, with 18 bases sitting between them. The CDR3 has 17 amino acids. The DNA for the CDR3 is TGTGCCAGCAGCGCCCGCGTCGGGGGGACCATGAACACTGAAGCTTTCTTT. It encodes CASSARVGGTMNTEAFF. Combining the CDR3 with reference TRBV9 and TRBJ1-1 gives the whole variable domain DSGVTQTPKHLITATGQRVTLRCSPRSGDLSVYWYQQSLDQGLQFLIQYYNGEERAKGNILERFSAQQFPDLHSELNLSSLELGDSALYFCASSARVGGTMNTEAFFGQGTRLTVV.

The J gene is TRBJ1-1, the V gene TRBV6-5; D may be TRBD1 (5 bases). There are 13 residues in the CDR3. Germline-derived CDR1 and CDR2 are MNHEY and SVGAGI. With 5 bases removed from V and 11 bases from J, the gap between germline ends came to 18 bases. The CDR3 region has the DNA TGTGCCAGCAGTCCGGGGGGGAAGGACCGGGCTTTCTTT. Translating gives CASSPGGKDRAFF.

The genes are TRBV6-1 and TRBJ1-1, with D hard to call. V lost 3 bases to trimming and J lost 6 bases, with 11 bases between them. This CDR3 has 13 residues. Germline CDR1 MNHNS, CDR2 SASEGT. The CDR3 nucleotides are TGTGCCAGCAGTGACAGGCGGGAAGCTGAAGCTTTCTTT. Amino acids: CASSDRREAEAFF.

The V and J genes are TRBV13 and TRBJ1-6, with 9 positions matching TRBD1. The CDR3 runs 16 residues. The V and J ends lost 0 bases and 9 bases, in that order; junction bases with no gene match: 6. Germline V gene sequence: CDR1 PRHDT, CDR2 FYEKMQ (reference sequence). The CDR3 is CASSLGDRGIGSPLHF. CDR3 bases: TGTGCCAGCAGCTTAGGAGACAGGGGGATCGGTTCACCCCTCCACTTT.

The J gene is TRBJ2-7, the V gene TRBV24-1, with a weak D call TRBD1 (5 bases). This CDR3 comprises 16 residues. V was pared by 3 bases and J by 1 base, with 15 bases between. The V gene's germline CDR1 is KGHDR and CDR2 SFDVKD. CDR3 in amino acids: CATSDTRTGSSYEQYF. For the CDR3, the DNA is TGTGCCACCAGTGATACCCGAACAGGTTCTTCCTACGAGCAGTACTTC.

This clone was counted a single time. The V gene is TRBV5-1, the J gene TRBJ1-2; 12 positions match TRBD1. CDR3 length: 18 residues. V was pared by 3 bases and J by 3 bases, with 12 bases of the junction left unmatched. CDR1 and CDR2 from the germline V gene are SGHRS and YFSETQ. As DNA, the CDR3 is TGCGCCAGCAGCTGGCCCCCCTCCGGGACAGGGGGCGACTATGGCTACACCTTC. Its protein is CASSWPPSGTGGDYGYTF.

As for this clone: Other DNA sequences in the same sample also yield this CDR3. This chain links TRBV5-1 with TRBJ1-5; TRBD1 might be the D (5 bases). Germline V gives CDR1 SGHRS, CDR2 YFSETQ. Trimming stripped 3 bases from V and 2 bases from J, with 9 bases between. The CDR3 runs 14 residues. As DNA, the CDR3 is TGCGCCAGCAGCTCTAGGGGTGGCAATCAGCCCCAGCATTTT. Translating it yields CASSSRGGNQPQHF.

This CDR3 is CASSRHQGLDTEAFF. In DNA form, the CDR3 reads TGTGCCAGCAGCCGGCACCAGGGTCTGGACACTGAAGCTTTCTTT. The rearrangement joins TRBV7-9 to TRBJ1-1, with D tentatively TRBD1 (5 bases). The germline V and J ends were trimmed by 5 bases and 3 bases, with 16 bases remaining between them. There are 15 residues in the CDR3. CDR1 and CDR2 (germline): SEHNR, FQNEAQ (reference sequence).

The genes are TRBV7-6 and TRBJ2-1, with 8 bases that match TRBD1. CDR1 SGHVS and CDR2 FNYEAQ come from the germline V gene. The V segment lost 4 bases and the J segment 8 bases; nucleotides outside the gene matches: 7. The CDR3 consists of 14 residues. CDR3 in amino acids: CASSSRQGPYEQFF. The CDR3 DNA reads as TGTGCCAGCAGCTCACGACAGGGGCCTTATGAGCAGTTCTTC.

The J gene is TRBJ2-1, the V gene TRBV24-1; 11 nucleotides align to TRBD2. This CDR3 is 17 amino acids long. Per the germline V gene, CDR1 is KGHDR and CDR2 is SFDVKD. V was clipped by 4 bases and J by 7 bases; unmatched bases: 11. The CDR3 nucleotides are TGTGCCACCAGTGACCCCTCTAGCGGGAGGTTGAGGAATGAGCAGTTCTTC. Translated, it gives CATSDPSSGRLRNEQFF.

This chain links TRBV29-1 with TRBJ1-1; D remains unclear. V was pared by 6 bases and J by 7 bases, with 12 bases between. The V gene's germline CDR1 is SQVTM and CDR2 ANQGSEA. The length of the CDR3 is 11 residues. The CDR3 spells CSVYSLNEAFF. CDR3 bases: TGCAGCGTCTACAGCCTTAATGAAGCTTTCTTT.

This chain joins TRBV29-1 and TRBJ1-1; D call uncertain. The CDR3 is 13 residues long. Between the trimmed V and J ends, which lost 5 bases and 2 bases, there was a span of 12 bases. Germline CDR1 reads SQVTM; CDR2 reads ANQGSEA. The CDR3 coding sequence is TGCAGCGTTAAAAGTCAACTTAACACTGAAGCTTTCTTT. The encoded protein is CSVKSQLNTEAFF.

This chain uses TRBV13 with TRBJ2-7, with 11 bases lining up with TRBD2. This CDR3 is 16 amino acids long. V lost 5 bases to trimming and J lost 1 base; unmatched junction nucleotides: 7. Germline values: CDR1 PRHDT, CDR2 FYEKMQ (reference sequence). Written as DNA, the CDR3 is TGTGCCAGCAGCCCGGCCGGGACTAGCGGTTCCTACGAGCAGTACTTC. Its protein is CASSPAGTSGSYEQYF.

The chain is built from TRBV4-1 and TRBJ1-1, with 9 bases identical to TRBD1. CDR3 length: 15 residues. The germline gives CDR1 MGHRA, CDR2 YSYEKL. V lost 4 bases and J lost 1; bases outside the gene matches: 4. CDR3 nucleotides: TGCGCCAGCAGCCCCCGACAGGGGGGGAACACTGAAGCTTTCTTT. This sequence encodes CASSPRQGGNTEAFF.

A single count supports this clone. J is TRBJ1-1 and V is TRBV9, with 8 bases aligning to TRBD1. The V gene end was trimmed by 4 bases and the J gene end by 4 bases; junction bases not matched to a gene: 9. This CDR3 spans 15 amino acids. The V gene's germline CDR1 is SGDLS and CDR2 YYNGEE. The CDR3: CASSFTGTGGTEAFF. CDR3 sequence (DNA): TGTGCCAGCAGCTTCACCGGGACAGGTGGCACTGAAGCTTTCTTT.

The rearrangement joins TRBV11-2 to TRBJ1-6; unclear D gene. The V and J ends lost 0 bases and 7 bases respectively, with 10 bases between them. This CDR3 is built from 15 residues. Per germline, CDR1 SGHAT and CDR2 FQNNGV. DNA for the CDR3: TGTGCCAGCAGCTTAGAGCGGGCCTCGAATTCACCCCTCCACTTT. Translated: CASSLERASNSPLHF.

This sequence joins TRBV5-1 and TRBJ2-2; D is unresolved. The CDR3 contains 13 residues. V lost 4 bases, J lost 1 base, and 5 bases lay in between. CDR1 SGHRS and CDR2 YFSETQ come from the germline V gene. The CDR3 DNA sequence: TGCGCCAGCAGCGGGCGGAACACCGGGGAGCTGTTTTTT. This translates into CASSGRNTGELFF.

The table lists this clone with a few counts. The rearrangement links TRBV12-3 or TRBV12-4 to TRBJ1-6; the D is unclear. V dropped 8 bases and J dropped 8 bases, with 13 bases sitting between them. The CDR3 loop spans 13 amino acids. The CDR3 coding sequence is TGTGCCAGCCAACCCAGGTGGGATTCACCCCTCCACTTT. Translated, it gives CASQPRWDSPLHF.

The chain joins TRBV24-1 to TRBJ2-2; 7 nucleotides align to TRBD1. Germline loops: CDR1 KGHDR, CDR2 SFDVKD. J gave up 4 bases and V 0 bases, and 7 bases lay outside the gene matches. CDR3 length: 17 residues. CDR3 region: CATSDLPTGVGTGELFF. The CDR3 DNA reads TGTGCCACCAGTGATTTGCCAACAGGGGTCGGCACCGGGGAGCTGTTTTTT.

This clone turned up a few times. Other DNA sequences from this sample encode an identical CDR3 as well. This sequence joins TRBV19 and TRBJ2-2, with D maybe TRBD2 (6 bases). Germline lookup yields CDR1 LNHDA and CDR2 SQIVND (reference sequence). The CDR3 length is 14 residues. V was clipped by 1 base and J by 5 bases, with 8 bases between them. The CDR3 DNA is TGTGCCAGTAGTATAGCGGCGGGGACCGGGGAGCTGTTTTTT. Its protein is CASSIAAGTGELFF.

This clone showed up just once. The chain joins TRBV2 to TRBJ2-5; TRBD1 matches at 10 bases. The length of the CDR3 is 14 residues. V dropped 4 bases and J dropped 3; count of bases not matched to a gene: 2. Germline CDR1 reads SNHLY; CDR2 reads FYNNEI. The CDR3 nucleotides are TGTGCCAGCAGTGGGGACAGGGGAAAAGAGACCCAGTACTTC. Translating it yields CASSGDRGKETQYF.

The chain has TRBV13 and TRBJ2-5; 7 nucleotides agree with TRBD2. With V trimmed by 1 base and J by 2 bases, 1 base remained unmatched. The germline V gene encodes CDR1 PRHDT and CDR2 FYEKMQ (reference sequence). The CDR3 covers 14 residues. CDR3 bases: TGTGCCAGCAGCTTAGAGCGGGGACAAGAGACCCAGTACTTC. It codes for CASSLERGQETQYF.

The chain carries TRBV2 and TRBJ1-5; the match to TRBD1 covers 11 bases. The J segment lost 3 bases and the V segment lost 6 bases, leaving 4 bases of the junction unmatched. The CDR3 loop spans 15 amino acids. CDR1 is SNHLY, CDR2 FYNNEI, per germline. The CDR3 protein is CASRRTGGLNQPQHF. The CDR3 DNA reads as TGTGCCAGCAGGCGGACAGGGGGCCTCAATCAGCCCCAGCATTTT.

The genes are TRBV5-1 and TRBJ2-7, with 8 bases that match TRBD2. J was trimmed by 4 bases and V by 7 bases; bases with no gene match: 10. CDR1 SGHRS and CDR2 YFSETQ come from the germline V gene. The CDR3 is 14 amino acids. This CDR3 is CASHAGGLQYEQYF. The CDR3 DNA follows: TGCGCCAGCCACGCGGGGGGCCTACAATACGAGCAGTACTTC.

This rearrangement joins TRBV7-6 to TRBJ2-7; 9 nucleotides match TRBD1. In germline, CDR1 is SGHVS, CDR2 FNYEAQ. V lost 5 bases, J lost 2 bases, and 10 bases stayed unmatched. This CDR3 region has 16 residues. CDR3 sequence reads: CASSVTLGTGTYEQYF. The CDR3, as DNA: TGTGCCAGCAGCGTCACTTTGGGGACAGGGACCTACGAGCAGTACTTC. The variable domain in full, completed from reference TRBV7-6 and TRBJ2-7, reads GAGVSQSPRYKVTKRGQDVALRCDPISGHVSLYWYRQALGQGPEFLTYFNYEAQQDKSGLPNDRFSAERPEGSISTLTIQRTEQRDSAMYRCASSVTLGTGTYEQYFGPGTRLTVT.